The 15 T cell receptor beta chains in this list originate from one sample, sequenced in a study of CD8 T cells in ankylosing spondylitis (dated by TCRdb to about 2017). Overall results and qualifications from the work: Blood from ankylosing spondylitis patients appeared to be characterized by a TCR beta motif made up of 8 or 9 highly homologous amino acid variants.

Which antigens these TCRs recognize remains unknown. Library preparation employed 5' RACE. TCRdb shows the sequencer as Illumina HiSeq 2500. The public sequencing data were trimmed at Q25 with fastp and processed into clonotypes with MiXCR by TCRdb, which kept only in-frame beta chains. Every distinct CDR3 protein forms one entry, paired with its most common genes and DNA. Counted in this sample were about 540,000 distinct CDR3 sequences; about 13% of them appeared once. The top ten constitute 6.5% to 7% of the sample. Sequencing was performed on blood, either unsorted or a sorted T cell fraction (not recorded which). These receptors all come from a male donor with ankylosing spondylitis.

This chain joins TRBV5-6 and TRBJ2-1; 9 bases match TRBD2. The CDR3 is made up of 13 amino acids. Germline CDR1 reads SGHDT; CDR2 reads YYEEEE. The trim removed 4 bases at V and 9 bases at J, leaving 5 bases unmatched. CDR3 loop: CASSPGLAIEQFF. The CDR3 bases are TGTGCCAGCAGCCCGGGACTAGCTATTGAGCAGTTCTTC.

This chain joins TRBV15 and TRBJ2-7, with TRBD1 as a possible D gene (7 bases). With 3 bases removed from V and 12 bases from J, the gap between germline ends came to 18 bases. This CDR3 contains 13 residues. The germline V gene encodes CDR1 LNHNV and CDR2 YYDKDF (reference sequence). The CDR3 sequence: CATSSSTSGGLYF. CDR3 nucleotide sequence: TGTGCCACCAGCAGTTCTACCTCAGGGGGGTTGTACTTC.

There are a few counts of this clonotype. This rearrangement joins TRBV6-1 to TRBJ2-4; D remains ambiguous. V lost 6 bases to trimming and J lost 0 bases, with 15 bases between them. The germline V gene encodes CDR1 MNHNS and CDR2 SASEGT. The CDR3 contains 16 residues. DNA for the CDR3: TGTGCCAGCAGCCCTGGAAAGGGTCTAGCCAAAAACATTCAGTACTTC. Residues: CASSPGKGLAKNIQYF.

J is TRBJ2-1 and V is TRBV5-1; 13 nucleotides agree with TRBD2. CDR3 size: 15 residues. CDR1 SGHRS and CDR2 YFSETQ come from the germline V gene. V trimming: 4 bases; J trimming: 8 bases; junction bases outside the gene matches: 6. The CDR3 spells CASSLTSGRGYEQFF. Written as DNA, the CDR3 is TGCGCCAGCAGCCTTACTAGCGGGAGGGGTTATGAGCAGTTCTTC.

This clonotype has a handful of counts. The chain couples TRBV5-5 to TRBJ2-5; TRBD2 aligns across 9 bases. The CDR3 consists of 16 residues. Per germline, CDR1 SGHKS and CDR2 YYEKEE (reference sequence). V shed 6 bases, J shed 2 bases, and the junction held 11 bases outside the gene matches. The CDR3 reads CASNTREREVQETQYF. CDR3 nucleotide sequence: TGTGCCAGCAACACTCGCGAGCGGGAGGTTCAAGAGACCCAGTACTTC.

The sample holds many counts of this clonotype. The CDR3 coding sequence is TGCGCCAGCAGCTTGGACGGTGGGTACGAGACTGAAGCTTTCTTT. This gives the protein CASSLDGGYETEAFF. V and J are TRBV5-1 and TRBJ1-1; D gene uncertain. Per the germline V gene, CDR1 is SGHRS and CDR2 is YFSETQ. The CDR3 runs to 15 residues. Trimming removed 0 bases from V and 5 bases from J, with 14 bases in between.

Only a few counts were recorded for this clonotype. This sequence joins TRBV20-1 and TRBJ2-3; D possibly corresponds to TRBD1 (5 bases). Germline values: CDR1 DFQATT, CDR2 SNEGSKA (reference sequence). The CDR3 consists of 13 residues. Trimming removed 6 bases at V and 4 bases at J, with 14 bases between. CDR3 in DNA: TGCAGTGCCGGCCCCCAGGGTTCAGATACGCAGTATTTT. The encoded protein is CSAGPQGSDTQYF.

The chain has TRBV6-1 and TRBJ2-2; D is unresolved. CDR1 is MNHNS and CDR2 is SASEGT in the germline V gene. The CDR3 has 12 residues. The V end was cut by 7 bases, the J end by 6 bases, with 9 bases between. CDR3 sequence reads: CASNLAAGELFF. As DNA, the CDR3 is TGTGCCAGCAATTTAGCTGCCGGGGAGCTGTTTTTT.

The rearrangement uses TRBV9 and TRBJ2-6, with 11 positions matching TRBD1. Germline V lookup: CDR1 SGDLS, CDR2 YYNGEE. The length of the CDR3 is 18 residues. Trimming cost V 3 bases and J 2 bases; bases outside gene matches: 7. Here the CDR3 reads CASSGSGQGGTGANVLTF. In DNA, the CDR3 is TGTGCCAGCAGCGGTTCGGGACAGGGGGGAACTGGGGCCAACGTCCTGACTTTC.

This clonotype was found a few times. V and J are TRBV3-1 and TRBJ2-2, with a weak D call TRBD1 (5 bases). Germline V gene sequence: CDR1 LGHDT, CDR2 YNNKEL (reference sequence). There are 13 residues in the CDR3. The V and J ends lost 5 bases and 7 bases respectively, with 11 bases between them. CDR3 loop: CASSVRQIGELFF. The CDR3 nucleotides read TGTGCCAGCAGCGTGCGACAGATCGGGGAGCTGTTTTTT. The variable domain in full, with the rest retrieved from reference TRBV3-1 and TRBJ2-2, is DTAVSQTPKYLVTQMGNDKSIKCEQNLGHDTMYWYKQDSKKFLKIMFSYNNKELIINETVPNRFSPKSPDKAHLNLHINSLELGDSAVYFCASSVRQIGELFFGEGSRLTVL.

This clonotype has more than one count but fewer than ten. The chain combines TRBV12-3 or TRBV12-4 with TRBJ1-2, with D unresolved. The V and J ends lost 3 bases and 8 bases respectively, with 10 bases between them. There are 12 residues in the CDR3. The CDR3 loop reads CASSFLGGGYTF. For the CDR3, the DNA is TGTGCCAGCAGTTTTCTGGGAGGCGGCTACACCTTC.

CDR3 amino acids: CASSQYNQPQHF. CDR3 coding DNA: TGTGCCAGCAGCCAATACAATCAGCCCCAGCATTTT. The chain employs TRBV7-2 and TRBJ1-5; no firm D call. V was clipped by 5 bases and J by 3 bases, with 5 bases between them. The CDR3 is 12 residues long. CDR1 is SGHTA and CDR2 is FQGNSA in the germline V gene.

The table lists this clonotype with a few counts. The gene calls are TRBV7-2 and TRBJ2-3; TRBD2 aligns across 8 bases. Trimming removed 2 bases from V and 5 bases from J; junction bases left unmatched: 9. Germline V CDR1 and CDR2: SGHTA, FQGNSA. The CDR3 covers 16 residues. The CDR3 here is CASSLSKVAGKDTQYF. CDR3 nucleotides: TGTGCCAGCAGCTTATCTAAGGTAGCGGGGAAAGATACGCAGTATTTT. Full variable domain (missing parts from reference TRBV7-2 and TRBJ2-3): GAGVSQSPSNKVTEKGKDVELRCDPISGHTALYWYRQSLGQGLEFLIYFQGNSAPDKSGLPSDRFSAERTGGSVSTLTIQRTQQEDSAVYLCASSLSKVAGKDTQYFGPGTRLTVL.

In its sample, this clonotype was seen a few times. The CDR3 protein is CSALTSGASTDTQYF. The DNA for the CDR3 is TGCAGTGCTTTGACTAGCGGAGCTAGCACAGATACGCAGTATTTT. This chain links TRBV20-1 with TRBJ2-3; TRBD2 matches at 9 bases. V was clipped by 5 bases and J by 0 bases; unmatched bases: 6. In germline, CDR1 is DFQATT, CDR2 SNEGSKA (reference sequence). The CDR3 extends over 15 amino acids.

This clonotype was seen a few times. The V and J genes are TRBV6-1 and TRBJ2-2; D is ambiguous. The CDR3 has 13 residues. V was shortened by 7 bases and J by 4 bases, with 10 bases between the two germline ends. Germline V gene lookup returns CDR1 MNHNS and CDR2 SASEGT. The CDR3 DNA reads TGTGCCAGCATTGTGGCGAGCACCGGGGAGCTGTTTTTT. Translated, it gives CASIVASTGELFF.